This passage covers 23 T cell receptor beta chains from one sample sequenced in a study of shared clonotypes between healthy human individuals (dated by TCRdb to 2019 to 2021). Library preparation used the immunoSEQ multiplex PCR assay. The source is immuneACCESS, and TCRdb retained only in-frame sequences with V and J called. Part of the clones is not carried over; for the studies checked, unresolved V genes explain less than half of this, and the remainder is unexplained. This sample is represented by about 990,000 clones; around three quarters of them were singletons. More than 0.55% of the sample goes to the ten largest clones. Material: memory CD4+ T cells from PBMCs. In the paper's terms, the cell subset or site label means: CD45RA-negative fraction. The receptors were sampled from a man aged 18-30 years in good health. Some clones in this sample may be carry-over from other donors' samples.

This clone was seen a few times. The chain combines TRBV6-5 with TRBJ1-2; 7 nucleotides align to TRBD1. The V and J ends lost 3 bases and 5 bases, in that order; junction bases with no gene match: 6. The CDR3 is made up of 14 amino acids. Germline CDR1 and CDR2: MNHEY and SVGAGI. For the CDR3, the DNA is TGTGCCAGCAGTTATAAGGGGGCTGGGTATGGCTACACCTTC. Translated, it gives CASSYKGAGYGYTF.

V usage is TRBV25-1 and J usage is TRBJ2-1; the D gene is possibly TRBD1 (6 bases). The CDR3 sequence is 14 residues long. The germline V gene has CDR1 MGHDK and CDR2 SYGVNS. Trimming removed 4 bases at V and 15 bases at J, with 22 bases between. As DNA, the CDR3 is TGTGCCAGCAGTGGAAGTGGGACACCCGTTGTTCGGTTCTTC. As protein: CASSGSGTPVVRFF.

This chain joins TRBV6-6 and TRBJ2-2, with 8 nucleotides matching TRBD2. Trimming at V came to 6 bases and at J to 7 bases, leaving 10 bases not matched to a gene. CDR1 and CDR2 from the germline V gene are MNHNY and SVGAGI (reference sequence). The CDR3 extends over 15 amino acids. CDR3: CASRPSGRTNGELFF. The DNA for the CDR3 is TGTGCCAGCAGGCCAAGCGGGAGAACGAACGGGGAGCTGTTTTTT.

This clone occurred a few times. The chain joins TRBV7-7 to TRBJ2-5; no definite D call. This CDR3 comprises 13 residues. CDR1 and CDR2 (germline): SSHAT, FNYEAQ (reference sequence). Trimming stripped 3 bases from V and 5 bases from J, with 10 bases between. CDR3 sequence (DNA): TGTGCCAGCAGCTTCCAAATAGAGGAGACCCAGTACTTC. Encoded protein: CASSFQIEETQYF.

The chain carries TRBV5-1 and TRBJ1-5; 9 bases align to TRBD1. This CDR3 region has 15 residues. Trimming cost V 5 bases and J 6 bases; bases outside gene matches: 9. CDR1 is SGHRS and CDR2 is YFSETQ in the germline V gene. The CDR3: CASSRTGEEGQPQHF. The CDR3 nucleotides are TGCGCCAGCAGTAGGACAGGGGAAGAGGGTCAGCCCCAGCATTTT.

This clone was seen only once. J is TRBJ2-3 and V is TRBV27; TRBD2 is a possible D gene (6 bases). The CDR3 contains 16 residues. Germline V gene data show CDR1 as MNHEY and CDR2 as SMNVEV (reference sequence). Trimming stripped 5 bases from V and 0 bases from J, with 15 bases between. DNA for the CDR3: TGTGCCAGCAGTAGTTTAGCGGACTCTAGCACAGATACGCAGTATTTT. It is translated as CASSSLADSSTDTQYF.

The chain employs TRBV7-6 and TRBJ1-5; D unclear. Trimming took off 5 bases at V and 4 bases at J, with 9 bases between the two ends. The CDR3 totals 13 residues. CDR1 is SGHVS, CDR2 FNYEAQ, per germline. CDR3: CASSPSWNQPQHF. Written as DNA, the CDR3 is TGTGCCAGCAGCCCCTCGTGGAATCAGCCCCAGCATTTT.

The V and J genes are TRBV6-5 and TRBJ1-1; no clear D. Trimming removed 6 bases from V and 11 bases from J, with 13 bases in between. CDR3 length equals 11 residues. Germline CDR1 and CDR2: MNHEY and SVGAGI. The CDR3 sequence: CASRRDTVAFF. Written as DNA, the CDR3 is TGTGCCAGCAGGAGGGATACGGTGGCTTTCTTT.

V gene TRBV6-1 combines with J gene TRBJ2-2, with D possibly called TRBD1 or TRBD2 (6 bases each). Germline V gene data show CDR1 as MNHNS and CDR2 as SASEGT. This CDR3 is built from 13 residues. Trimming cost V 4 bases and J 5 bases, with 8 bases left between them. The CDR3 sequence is CASSGGGTGELFF. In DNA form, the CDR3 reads TGTGCCAGCAGTGGAGGGGGGACCGGGGAGCTGTTTTTT.

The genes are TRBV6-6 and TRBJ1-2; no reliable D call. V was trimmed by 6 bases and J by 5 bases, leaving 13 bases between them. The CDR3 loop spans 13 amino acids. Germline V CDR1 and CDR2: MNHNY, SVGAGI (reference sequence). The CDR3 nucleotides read TGTGCCAGCAGACTTGGCAGTACTTATGGCTACACCTTC. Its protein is CASRLGSTYGYTF.

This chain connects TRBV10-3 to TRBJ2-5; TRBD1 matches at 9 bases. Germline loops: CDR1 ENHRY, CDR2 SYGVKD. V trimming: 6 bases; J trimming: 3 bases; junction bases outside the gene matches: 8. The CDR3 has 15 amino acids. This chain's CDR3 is CAISPTGGREETQYF. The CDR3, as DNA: TGTGCCATCAGCCCGACAGGGGGGCGGGAAGAGACCCAGTACTTC.

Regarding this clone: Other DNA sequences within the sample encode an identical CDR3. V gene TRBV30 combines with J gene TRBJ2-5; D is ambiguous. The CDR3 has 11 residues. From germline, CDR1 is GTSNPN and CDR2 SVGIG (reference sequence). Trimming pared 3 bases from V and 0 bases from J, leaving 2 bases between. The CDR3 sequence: CAWSYQETQYF. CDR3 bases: TGTGCCTGGAGCTACCAAGAGACCCAGTACTTC.

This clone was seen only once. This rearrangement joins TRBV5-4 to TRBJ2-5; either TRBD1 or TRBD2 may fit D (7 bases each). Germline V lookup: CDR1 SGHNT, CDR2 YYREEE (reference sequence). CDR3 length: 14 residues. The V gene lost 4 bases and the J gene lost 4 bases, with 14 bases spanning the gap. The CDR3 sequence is CASSQGGGVETQYF. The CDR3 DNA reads TGTGCCAGCAGCCAGGGGGGGGGCGTAGAGACCCAGTACTTC.

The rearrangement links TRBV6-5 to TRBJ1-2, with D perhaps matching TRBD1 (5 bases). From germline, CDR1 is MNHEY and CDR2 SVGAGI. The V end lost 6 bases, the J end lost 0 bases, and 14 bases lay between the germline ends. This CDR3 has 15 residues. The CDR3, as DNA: TGTGCCAGCAGCCCTATGGGCAGGGCTAACTATGGCTACACCTTC. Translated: CASSPMGRANYGYTF.

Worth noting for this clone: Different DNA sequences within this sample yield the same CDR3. CDR3 nucleotides: TGTGCCAGCAGTTCACAGGGAGGGTACGAGCAGTACTTC. Its protein is CASSSQGGYEQYF. The chain recombines TRBV27 with TRBJ2-7; tentatively, D is TRBD2 (7 bases). The CDR3 length is 13 residues. V was clipped by 4 bases and J by 4 bases, with 11 bases between them. CDR1 and CDR2 (germline): MNHEY, SMNVEV (reference sequence).

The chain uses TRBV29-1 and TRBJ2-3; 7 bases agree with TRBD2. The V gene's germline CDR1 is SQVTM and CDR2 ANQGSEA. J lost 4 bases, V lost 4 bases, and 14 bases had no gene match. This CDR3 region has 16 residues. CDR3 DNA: TGCAGCGTTGTTACTTGGGGGAGGGCCTTTTCAGATACGCAGTATTTT. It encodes CSVVTWGRAFSDTQYF.

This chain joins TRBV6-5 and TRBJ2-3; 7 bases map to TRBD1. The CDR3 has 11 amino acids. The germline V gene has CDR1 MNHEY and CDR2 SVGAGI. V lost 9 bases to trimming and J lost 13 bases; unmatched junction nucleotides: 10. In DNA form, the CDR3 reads TGTGCCAGTCGCGGGCCCCAGGGGGAGTATTTT. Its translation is CASRGPQGEYF.

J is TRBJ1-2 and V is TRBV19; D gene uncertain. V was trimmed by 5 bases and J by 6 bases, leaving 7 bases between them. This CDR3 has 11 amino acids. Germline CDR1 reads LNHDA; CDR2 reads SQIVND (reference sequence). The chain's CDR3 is CASSWTDGYTF. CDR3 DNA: TGTGCCAGTAGTTGGACGGATGGCTACACCTTC. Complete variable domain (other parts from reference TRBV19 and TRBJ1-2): DGGITQSPKYLFRKEGQNVTLSCEQNLNHDAMYWYRQDPGQGLRLIYYSQIVNDFQKGDIAEGYSVSREKKESFPLTVTSAQKNPTAFYLCASSWTDGYTFGSGTRLTVV.

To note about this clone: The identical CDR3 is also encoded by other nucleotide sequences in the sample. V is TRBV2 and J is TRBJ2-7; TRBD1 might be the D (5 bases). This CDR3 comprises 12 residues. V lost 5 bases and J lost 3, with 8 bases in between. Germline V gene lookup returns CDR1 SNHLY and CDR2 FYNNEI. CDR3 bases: TGTGCCAGCAGTCCCCAGGGCTACGAGCAGTACTTC. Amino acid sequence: CASSPQGYEQYF.

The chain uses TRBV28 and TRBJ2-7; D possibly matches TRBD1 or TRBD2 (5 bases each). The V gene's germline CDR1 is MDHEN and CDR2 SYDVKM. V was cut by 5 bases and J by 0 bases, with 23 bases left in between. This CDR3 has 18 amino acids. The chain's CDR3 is CASSTVSPSRGPSYEQYF. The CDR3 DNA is TGTGCCAGCAGTACTGTTAGCCCTTCGAGGGGACCCTCCTACGAGCAGTACTTC. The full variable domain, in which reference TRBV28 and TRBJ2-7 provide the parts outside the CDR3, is DVKVTQSSRYLVKRTGEKVFLECVQDMDHENMFWYRQDPGLGLRLIYFSYDVKMKEKGDIPEGYSVSREKKERFSLILESASTNQTSMYLCASSTVSPSRGPSYEQYFGPGTRLTVT.

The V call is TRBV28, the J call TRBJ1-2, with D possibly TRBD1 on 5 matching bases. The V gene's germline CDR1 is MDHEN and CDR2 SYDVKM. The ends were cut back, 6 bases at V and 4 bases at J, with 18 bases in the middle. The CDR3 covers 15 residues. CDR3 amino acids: CASSIGDGPFYGYTF. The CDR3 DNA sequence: TGTGCCAGCAGCATCGGGGACGGCCCCTTCTATGGCTACACCTTC.

This chain's CDR3 is CASSRLGGDTEAFF. The CDR3 DNA follows: TGTGCCAGCAGCCGACTAGGGGGGGACACTGAAGCTTTCTTT. The chain uses TRBV11-2 and TRBJ1-1; D is perhaps TRBD1 (6 bases). Trimming cost V 5 bases and J 3 bases, with 13 bases left between them. The germline V gene encodes CDR1 SGHAT and CDR2 FQNNGV. The CDR3 contains 14 residues.

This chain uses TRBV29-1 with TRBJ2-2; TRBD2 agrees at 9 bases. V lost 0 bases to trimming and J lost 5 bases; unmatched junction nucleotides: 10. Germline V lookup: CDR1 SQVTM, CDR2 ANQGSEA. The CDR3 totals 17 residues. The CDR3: CSVEEGIAGVRTGELFF. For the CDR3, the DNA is TGCAGCGTTGAAGAGGGGATAGCGGGAGTGCGAACCGGGGAGCTGTTTTTT.